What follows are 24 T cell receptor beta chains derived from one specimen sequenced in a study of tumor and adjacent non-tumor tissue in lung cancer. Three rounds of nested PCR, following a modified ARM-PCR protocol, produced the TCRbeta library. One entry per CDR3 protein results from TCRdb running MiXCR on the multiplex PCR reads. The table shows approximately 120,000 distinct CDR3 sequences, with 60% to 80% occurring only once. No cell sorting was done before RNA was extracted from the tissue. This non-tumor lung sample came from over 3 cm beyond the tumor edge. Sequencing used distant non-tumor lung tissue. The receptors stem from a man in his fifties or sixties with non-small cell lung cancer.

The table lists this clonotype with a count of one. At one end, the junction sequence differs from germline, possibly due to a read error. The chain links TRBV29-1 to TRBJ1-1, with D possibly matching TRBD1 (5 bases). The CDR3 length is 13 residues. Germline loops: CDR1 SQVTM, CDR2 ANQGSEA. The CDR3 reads CRVGHQGAAQAFF. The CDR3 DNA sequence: TGCAGGGTTGGGCATCAGGGCGCTGCCCAAGCTTTCTTT.

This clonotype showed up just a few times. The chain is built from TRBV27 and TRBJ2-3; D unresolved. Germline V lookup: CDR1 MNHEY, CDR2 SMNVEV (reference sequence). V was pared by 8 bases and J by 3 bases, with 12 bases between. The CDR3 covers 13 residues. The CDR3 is CASRPPRTDTQYF. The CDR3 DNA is TGTGCCAGCCGCCCCCCCAGGACAGATACGCAGTATTTT.

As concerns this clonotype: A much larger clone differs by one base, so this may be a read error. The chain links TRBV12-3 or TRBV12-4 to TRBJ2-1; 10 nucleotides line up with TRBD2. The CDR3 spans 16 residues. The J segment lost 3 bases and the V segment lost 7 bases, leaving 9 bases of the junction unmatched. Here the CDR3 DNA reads TGTGCCAGCACTTCCCAAAGCGGGGGGGTCTACAATGAGCAGTTCTTC. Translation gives CASTSQSGGVYNEQFF.

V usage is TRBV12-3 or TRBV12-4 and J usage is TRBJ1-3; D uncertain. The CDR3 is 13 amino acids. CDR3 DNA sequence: TGTGGAGCACTCGGCGCTAATGGAAACACCATATATTTT. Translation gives CGALGANGNTIYF.

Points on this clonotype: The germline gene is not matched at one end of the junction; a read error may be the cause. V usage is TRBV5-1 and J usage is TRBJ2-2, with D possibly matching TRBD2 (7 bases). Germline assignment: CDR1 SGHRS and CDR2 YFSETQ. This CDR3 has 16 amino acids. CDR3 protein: CASTLRGGTNTGELFF. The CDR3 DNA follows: TGCGCCAGCACCTTGAGGGGGGGTACGAACACCGGGGAGCTGTTTTTT.

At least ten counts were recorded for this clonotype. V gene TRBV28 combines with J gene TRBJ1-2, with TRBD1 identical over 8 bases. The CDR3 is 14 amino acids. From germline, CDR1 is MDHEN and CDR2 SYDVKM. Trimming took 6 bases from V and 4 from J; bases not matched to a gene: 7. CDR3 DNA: TGTGCCAGCAGCCCCCCGGACAGGGCCTATGGCTACACCTTC. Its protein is CASSPPDRAYGYTF.

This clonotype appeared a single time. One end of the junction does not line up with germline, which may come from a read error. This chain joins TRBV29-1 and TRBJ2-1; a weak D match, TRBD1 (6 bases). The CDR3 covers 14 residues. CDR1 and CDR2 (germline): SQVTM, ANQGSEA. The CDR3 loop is CSVERTDSYNEQFF. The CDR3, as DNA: TGCAGCGTCGAGAGGACAGACTCCTACAATGAACAGTTCTTC.

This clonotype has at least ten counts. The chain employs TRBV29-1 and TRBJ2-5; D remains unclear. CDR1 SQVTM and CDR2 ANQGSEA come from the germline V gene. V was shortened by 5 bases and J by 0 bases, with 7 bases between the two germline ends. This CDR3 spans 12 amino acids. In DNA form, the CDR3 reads TGCAGCGTTAATGACTACCAAGAGACCCAGTACTTC. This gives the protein CSVNDYQETQYF.

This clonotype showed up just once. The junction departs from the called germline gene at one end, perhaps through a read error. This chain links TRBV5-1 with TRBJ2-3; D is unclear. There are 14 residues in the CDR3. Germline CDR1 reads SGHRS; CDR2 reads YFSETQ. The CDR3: CTSSLDGDTDTQYF. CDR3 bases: TGCACCAGCAGCTTGGATGGCGATACTGATACGCAGTATTTT.

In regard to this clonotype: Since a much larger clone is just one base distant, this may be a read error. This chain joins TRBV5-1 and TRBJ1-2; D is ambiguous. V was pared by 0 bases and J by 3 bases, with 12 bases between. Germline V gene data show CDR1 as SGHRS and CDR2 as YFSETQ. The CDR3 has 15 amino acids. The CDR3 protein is CASSLAVALDYGYTF. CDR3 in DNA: TGCGCCAGCAGCTTGGCAGTGGCGCTGGACTATGGCTACACCTTC.

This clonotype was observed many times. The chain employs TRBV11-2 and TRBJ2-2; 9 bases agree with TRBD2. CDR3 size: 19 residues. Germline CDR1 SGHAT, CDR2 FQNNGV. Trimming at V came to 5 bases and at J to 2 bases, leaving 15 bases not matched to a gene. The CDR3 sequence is CASSATHGGRASNTGELFF. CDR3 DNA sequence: TGTGCCAGCAGCGCTACCCACGGCGGGAGGGCCAGTAACACCGGGGAGCTGTTTTTT.

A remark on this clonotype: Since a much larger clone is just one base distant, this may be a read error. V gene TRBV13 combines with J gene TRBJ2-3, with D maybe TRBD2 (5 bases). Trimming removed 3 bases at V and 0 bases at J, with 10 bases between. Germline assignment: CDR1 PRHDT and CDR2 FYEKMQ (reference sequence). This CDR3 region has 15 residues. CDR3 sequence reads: CASSLASRSTDTQYF. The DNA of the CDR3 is TGTGCCAGCAGCTTGGCTAGCAGGAGCACAGATACGCAGTATTTT.

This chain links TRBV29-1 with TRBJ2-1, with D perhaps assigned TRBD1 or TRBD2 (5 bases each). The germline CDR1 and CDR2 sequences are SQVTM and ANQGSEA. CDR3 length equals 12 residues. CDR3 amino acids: CSVNGDDNVRFF. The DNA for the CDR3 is TGCAGTGTCAATGGGGACGACAATGTGCGGTTCTTC.

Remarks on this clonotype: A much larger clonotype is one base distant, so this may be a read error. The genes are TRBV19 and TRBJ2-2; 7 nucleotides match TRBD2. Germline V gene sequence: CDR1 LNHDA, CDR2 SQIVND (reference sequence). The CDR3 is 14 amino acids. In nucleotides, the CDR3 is TGTGCCAGTAGTACACTAGCGAATACCGCGGAGCTGTTTTTT. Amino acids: CASSTLANTAELFF.

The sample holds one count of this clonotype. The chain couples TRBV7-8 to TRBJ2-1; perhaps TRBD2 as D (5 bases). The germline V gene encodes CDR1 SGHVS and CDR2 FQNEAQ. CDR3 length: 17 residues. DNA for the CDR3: TGTGTCAACAGCTTAGATGAGGGTCTGAGCTCCTACAATGAGCAGTTCTTC. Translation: CVNSLDEGLSSYNEQFF.

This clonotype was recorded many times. The CDR3, as DNA: TGCAGCGTTGAAGACGACGGACCCCAGCATTTT. Translating it yields CSVEDDGPQHF. The J gene is TRBJ1-5, the V gene TRBV29-1, with D hard to call. The V gene lost 0 bases and the J gene lost 10 bases, with 7 bases spanning the gap. Per the germline V gene, CDR1 is SQVTM and CDR2 is ANQGSEA. This CDR3 has 11 amino acids.

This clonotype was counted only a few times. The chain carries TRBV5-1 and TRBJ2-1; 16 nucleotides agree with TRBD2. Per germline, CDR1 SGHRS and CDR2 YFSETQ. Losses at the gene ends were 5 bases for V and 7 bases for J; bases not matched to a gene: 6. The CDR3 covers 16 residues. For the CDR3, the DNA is TGCGCCAGCAGTTGGGGACTAGCGGGAGGGCCGAATGAGCAGTTCTTC. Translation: CASSWGLAGGPNEQFF.

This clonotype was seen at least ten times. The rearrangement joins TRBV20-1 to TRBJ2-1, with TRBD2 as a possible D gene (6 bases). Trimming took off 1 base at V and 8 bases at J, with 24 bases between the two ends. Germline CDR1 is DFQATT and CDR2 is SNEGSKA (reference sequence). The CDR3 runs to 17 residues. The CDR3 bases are TGCAGTGCTAGAGTTCCATCGGGACTTAGGTTTATGGATGAGCAGTTCTTC. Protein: CSARVPSGLRFMDEQFF.

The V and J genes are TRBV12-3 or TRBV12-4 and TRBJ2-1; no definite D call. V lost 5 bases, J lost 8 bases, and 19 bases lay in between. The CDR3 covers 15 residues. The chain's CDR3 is CASSPRSQSWDEQFF. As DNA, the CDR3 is TGTGCCAGCAGTCCCAGAAGTCAGTCGTGGGATGAGCAGTTCTTC.

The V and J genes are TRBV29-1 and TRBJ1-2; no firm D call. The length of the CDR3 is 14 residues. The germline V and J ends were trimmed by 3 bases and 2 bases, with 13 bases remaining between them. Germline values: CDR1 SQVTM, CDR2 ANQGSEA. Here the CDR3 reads CSVEGNFSNYGYTF. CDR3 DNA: TGCAGCGTTGAGGGCAATTTTTCCAACTATGGCTACACCTTC.

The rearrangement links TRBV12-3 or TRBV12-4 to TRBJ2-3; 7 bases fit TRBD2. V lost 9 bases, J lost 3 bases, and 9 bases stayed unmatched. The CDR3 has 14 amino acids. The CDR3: CARGFRGRTDTQYF. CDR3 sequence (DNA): TGTGCCAGAGGTTTCCGCGGGAGAACAGATACGCAGTATTTT.

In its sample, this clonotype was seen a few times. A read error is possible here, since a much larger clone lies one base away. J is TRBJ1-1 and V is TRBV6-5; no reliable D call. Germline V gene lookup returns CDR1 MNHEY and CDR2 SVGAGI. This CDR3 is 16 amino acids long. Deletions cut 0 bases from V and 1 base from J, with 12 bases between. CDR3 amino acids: CASSYSGRRGNTEAFF. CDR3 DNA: TGTGCCAGCAGTTACTCTGGGAGGCGCGGGAACACTGAAGCTTTCTTT.

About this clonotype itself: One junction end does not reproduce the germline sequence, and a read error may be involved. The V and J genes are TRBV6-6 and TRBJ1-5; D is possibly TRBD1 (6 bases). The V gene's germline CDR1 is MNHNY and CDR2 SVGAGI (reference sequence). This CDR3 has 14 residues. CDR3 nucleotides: TGTGCCAGCACTTATGGGGACACCAATCAGGCCCAGCATTTT. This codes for CASTYGDTNQAQHF.

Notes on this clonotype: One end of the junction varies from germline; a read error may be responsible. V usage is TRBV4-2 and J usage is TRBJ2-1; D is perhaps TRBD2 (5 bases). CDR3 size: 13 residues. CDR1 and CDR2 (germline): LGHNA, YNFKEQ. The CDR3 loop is CARSRRDGNEQFF. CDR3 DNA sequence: TGTGCCAGGAGCCGCCGGGATGGCAATGAGCAGTTCTTC.